The entry that follows covers one TCR beta chain sequence. Its specificity is not known. The sample holds other DNA sequences that translate to the same CDR3. The CDR3 contains 13 residues. The V end was cut by 0 bases, the J end by 7 bases, with 10 bases between. Germline values: CDR1 ENHRY, CDR2 SYGVKD. This sample was included in a study of shared clonotypes between healthy human individuals. Findings of the study overall: Among donors, sharing of clonotypes was expected to be affected by sequencing depth.

Splitting of each subset's genomic DNA was done evenly across several immunoSEQ plates. How the authors handled the data: Because ImmunoSEQ provided only junction sequences with no quality scores, the filtering differed. TCRdb's table, derived via immunoSEQ multiplex PCR, lists solely in-frame clones and lacks some. D and trimming come from the DNA, and the V and J calls and clone size come from that table. The sample includes about 1 million clones, 65% to 80% seen only once; the top ten take approximately 1.3%. This receptor was taken from a man aged 18 to 30 in good health. The rearrangement uses TRBV10-3 and TRBJ2-7, with D perhaps matching TRBD2 (6 bases). Input material: memory CD4+ T cells sorted from blood. The subset denotes: CD45RA-negative fraction. This CDR3 reads CAISESGGREQYF. CDR3 coding DNA: TGTGCCATCAGTGAGTCCGGAGGGAGGGAGCAGTACTTC.